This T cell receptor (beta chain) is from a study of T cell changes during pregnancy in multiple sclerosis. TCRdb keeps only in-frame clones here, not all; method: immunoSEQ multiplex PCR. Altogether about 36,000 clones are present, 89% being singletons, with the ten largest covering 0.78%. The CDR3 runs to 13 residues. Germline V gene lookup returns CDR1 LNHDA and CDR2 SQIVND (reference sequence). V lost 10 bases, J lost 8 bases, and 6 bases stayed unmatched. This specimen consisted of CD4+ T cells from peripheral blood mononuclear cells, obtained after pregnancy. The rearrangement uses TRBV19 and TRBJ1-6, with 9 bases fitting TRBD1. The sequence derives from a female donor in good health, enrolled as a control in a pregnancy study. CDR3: CATGTGIYSPLHF. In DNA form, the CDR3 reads TGTGCCACTGGGACAGGGATTTATTCACCCCTCCACTTT.